This TCR gamma chain was documented in a study of gamma-delta chains in newborns, infants, children. Overall study context: Microbial exposure reportedly drives polyclonal innate γδ T cell expansion after birth.

This clone was found a few times. Other DNA variants within this sample encode the same CDR3. This CDR3 spans 17 amino acids. Germline CDR1 is GITISATS and CDR2 is ISYDGTV (reference sequence). The V segment lost 1 base and the J segment 4 bases; nucleotides outside the gene matches: 4. TCRdb reprocessed the reads using CATT. The table includes 2,200 or so gamma-chain clones, roughly 27% detected once. Specimen: blood. This sequence was found in a child who was a newborn, infant or young child, either healthy, febrile or measles-vaccinated (not recorded which). The gene calls are TRGV9 and TRGJP. The CDR3 DNA reads as TGTGCCTTGTGGGAGGTACCTCAAGAGTTGGGCAAAAAAATCAAGGTATTT. Protein: CALWEVPQELGKKIKVF.